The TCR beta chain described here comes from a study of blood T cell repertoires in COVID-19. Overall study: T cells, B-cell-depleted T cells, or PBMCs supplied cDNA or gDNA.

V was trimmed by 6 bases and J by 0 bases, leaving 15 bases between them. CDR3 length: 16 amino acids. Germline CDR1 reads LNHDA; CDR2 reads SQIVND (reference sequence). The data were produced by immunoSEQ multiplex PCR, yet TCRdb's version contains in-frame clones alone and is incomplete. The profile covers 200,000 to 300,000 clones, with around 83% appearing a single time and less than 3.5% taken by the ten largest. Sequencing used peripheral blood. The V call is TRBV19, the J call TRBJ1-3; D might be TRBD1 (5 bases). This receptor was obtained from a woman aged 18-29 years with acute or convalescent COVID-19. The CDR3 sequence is CASSTGGSFSGNTIYF. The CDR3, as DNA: TGTGCCAGTAGCACAGGAGGGTCATTCTCTGGAAACACCATATATTTT.